A selection of T cell receptor beta chains follows, all from one sample in a study of OX40 agonist ivuxolimab in advanced cancers. Using immunoSEQ multiplex PCR, the repertoire was profiled, and TCRdb retains in-frame clones only, with some absent. The sample consists of 30,000 to 45,000 clones, about 87% of them appearing once. The material sequenced was CD4+ or CD8+ T cells sorted from blood, taken in a trial of the OX40 agonist ivuxolimab. These TCRs come from an adult with an advanced solid tumor such as melanoma, head and neck, liver or kidney cancer. The CDR3 runs from the conserved cysteine through the conserved F or W. A D gene is named only where the DNA matches it firmly. Not all rows give a size; the values are once, few, many and, for expanded clones, a class.

clone_size: NA
d_call: NA
j_call: TRBJ2-1
v_call: TRBV18
cdr3_aa: CASSPQGLAYNEQFF
cdr3_nt: TGTGCCAGCTCACCTCAGGGTTTGGCCTACAATGAGCAGTTCTTC

clone_size: NA
d_call: TRBD2
j_call: TRBJ2-7
v_call: TRBV5-5
cdr3_aa: CASSHLRRTSGGSYEQYF
cdr3_nt: TGTGCCAGCAGCCACCTCCGACGGACTAGCGGAGGCTCCTACGAGCAGTACTTC

clone_size: NA
d_call: NA
j_call: TRBJ2-7
v_call: TRBV7-2
cdr3_aa: CASSDNARWGEQYF
cdr3_nt: TGTGCCAGCAGCGACAACGCTCGCTGGGGAGAGCAGTACTTC

clone_size: NA
d_call: NA
j_call: TRBJ2-3
v_call: TRBV5-1
cdr3_aa: CASSSTVSTDTQYF
cdr3_nt: TGCGCCAGCAGCTCGACCGTTAGCACAGATACGCAGTATTTT

clone_size: NA
d_call: TRBD2
j_call: TRBJ2-7
v_call: TRBV5-1
cdr3_aa: CASSLRLAGGYEQYF
cdr3_nt: TGCGCCAGCAGCCTCCGATTAGCGGGAGGCTACGAGCAGTACTTC

clone_size: NA
d_call: NA
j_call: TRBJ2-3
v_call: TRBV6-7
cdr3_aa: CASSYGIHRYAVF
cdr3_nt: TGTGCCAGCAGTTACGGGATCCACAGATACGCAGTATTT

clone_size: NA
d_call: TRBD1
j_call: TRBJ2-7
v_call: TRBV2
cdr3_aa: CASQGEQVLSYEQYF
cdr3_nt: TGTGCCAGCCAGGGGGAACAGGTTCTTTCCTACGAGCAGTACTTC

clone_size: NA
d_call: TRBD2
j_call: TRBJ2-3
v_call: TRBV6-6
cdr3_aa: CASARSGASTDTQYF
cdr3_nt: TGTGCCAGCGCGCGGAGCGGGGCAAGCACAGATACGCAGTATTTT

clone_size: NA
d_call: NA
j_call: TRBJ2-7
v_call: TRBV2
cdr3_aa: CASSEARVGEQYF
cdr3_nt: TGTGCCAGCAGTGAAGCTAGAGTGGGCGAGCAGTACTTC

clone_size: NA
d_call: NA
j_call: TRBJ2-1
v_call: TRBV30
cdr3_aa: CAWSVQGGFKNEQFF
cdr3_nt: TGTGCCTGGAGTGTACAGGGAGGGTTTAAGAATGAGCAGTTCTTC

clone_size: NA
d_call: TRBD1
j_call: TRBJ1-2
v_call: TRBV27
cdr3_aa: CASSRDRGRYGYTF
cdr3_nt: TGTGCCAGCAGCCGGGACAGGGGGCGGTATGGCTACACCTTC

clone_size: NA
d_call: TRBD1
j_call: TRBJ1-1
v_call: TRBV28
cdr3_aa: CASSPIKPRQGSVNTEAFF
cdr3_nt: TGTGCCAGCAGTCCGATAAAGCCAAGACAGGGGAGCGTGAACACTGAAGCTTTCTTT

clone_size: once
d_call: NA
j_call: TRBJ2-6
v_call: TRBV9
cdr3_aa: CASSSQGSGANVLTF
cdr3_nt: TGTGCCAGCAGCTCTCAGGGGTCCGGGGCCAACGTCCTGACTTTC

clone_size: NA
d_call: NA
j_call: TRBJ2-1
v_call: TRBV7-9
cdr3_aa: CASSGVLSNEQFF
cdr3_nt: TGTGCCAGCAGCGGGGTCTTAAGCAATGAGCAGTTCTTC

clone_size: NA
d_call: TRBD2
j_call: TRBJ2-1
v_call: TRBV7-6
cdr3_aa: CASSRVSGGTFLYNEQFF
cdr3_nt: TGTGCCAGCAGCAGGGTTAGCGGGGGGACGTTCTTGTACAATGAGCAGTTCTTC

clone_size: NA
d_call: TRBD1
j_call: TRBJ2-1
v_call: TRBV4-1
cdr3_aa: CASSQDRDRGGNEQFF
cdr3_nt: TGCGCCAGCAGCCAAGATAGGGACAGGGGGGGCAATGAGCAGTTCTTC

clone_size: NA
d_call: NA
j_call: TRBJ1-1
v_call: TRBV2
cdr3_aa: CASSQQGQNTEAFF
cdr3_nt: TGTGCCAGCAGTCAACAGGGTCAGAACACTGAAGCTTTCTTT

clone_size: NA
d_call: TRBD2
j_call: TRBJ2-7
v_call: TRBV29-1
cdr3_aa: CSAWGGNEQYF
cdr3_nt: TGCAGCGCTTGGGGGGGTAACGAGCAGTACTTC

clone_size: NA
d_call: NA
j_call: TRBJ2-2
v_call: TRBV2
cdr3_aa: CASSHGQLRANTGELFF
cdr3_nt: TGTGCCAGCAGCCATGGACAGCTTAGGGCGAACACCGGGGAGCTGTTTTTT

clone_size: NA
d_call: NA
j_call: TRBJ1-5
v_call: TRBV5-6
cdr3_aa: CASSLGDHRNQPQHF
cdr3_nt: TGTGCCAGCAGCTTGGGGGACCATAGGAATCAGCCCCAGCATTTT

clone_size: NA
d_call: NA
j_call: TRBJ2-2
v_call: TRBV2
cdr3_aa: CASRILNTGELFF
cdr3_nt: TGTGCCAGCAGAATACTAAACACCGGGGAGCTGTTTTTT

clone_size: NA
d_call: NA
j_call: TRBJ2-7
v_call: TRBV2
cdr3_aa: CAIQDFGEQYF
cdr3_nt: TGTGCCATCCAGGATTTTGGCGAGCAGTACTTC

clone_size: once
d_call: TRBD2
j_call: TRBJ2-5
v_call: TRBV6-1
cdr3_aa: CASSGPGRGIETQYF
cdr3_nt: TGTGCCAGCAGTGGCCCCGGGAGGGGGATAGAGACCCAGTACTTC

clone_size: NA
d_call: NA
j_call: TRBJ2-1
v_call: TRBV27
cdr3_aa: CASSSLLVLGQFF
cdr3_nt: TGTGCCAGCAGTTCCCTACTAGTTTTGGGGCAGTTCTTC

clone_size: NA
d_call: NA
j_call: TRBJ2-3
v_call: TRBV18
cdr3_aa: CASSPTLRTSTDTQYF
cdr3_nt: TGTGCCAGCTCACCCACCTTGCGGACGAGCACAGATACGCAGTATTTT

clone_size: NA
d_call: TRBD2
j_call: TRBJ2-3
v_call: TRBV7-3
cdr3_aa: CASSLAGVADTQYF
cdr3_nt: TGTGCCAGCAGCTTAGCGGGAGTGGCAGATACGCAGTATTTT

clone_size: NA
d_call: TRBD2
j_call: TRBJ2-1
v_call: TRBV7-2
cdr3_aa: CASSLLGTREFF
cdr3_nt: TGTGCCAGCAGCCTGCTCGGGACTAGAGAGTTCTTC

clone_size: once
d_call: NA
j_call: TRBJ2-7
v_call: TRBV6-5
cdr3_aa: CASSLPLRHFPGQYF
cdr3_nt: TGTGCCAGCAGCTTACCTCTGAGACACTTCCCCGGGCAGTACTTC

clone_size: NA
d_call: NA
j_call: TRBJ2-5
v_call: TRBV29-1
cdr3_aa: CSVEQLAQETQYF
cdr3_nt: TGCAGCGTTGAGCAGCTAGCGCAGGAGACCCAGTACTTC

clone_size: few
d_call: NA
j_call: TRBJ1-6
v_call: TRBV28
cdr3_aa: CASSSSGEGDSPLHF
cdr3_nt: TGTGCCAGCAGTAGCTCAGGGGAGGGGGATTCACCCCTCCACTTT

clone_size: NA
d_call: TRBD1
j_call: TRBJ2-7
v_call: TRBV18
cdr3_aa: CASSPPPTGPSYEQYF
cdr3_nt: TGTGCCAGCTCACCACCGCCGACAGGGCCATCCTACGAGCAGTACTTC

clone_size: NA
d_call: NA
j_call: TRBJ2-7
v_call: TRBV2
cdr3_aa: CASSEQDYEQYF
cdr3_nt: TGTGCCAGCAGTGAACAGGACTACGAGCAGTACTTC

clone_size: NA
d_call: NA
j_call: TRBJ1-4
v_call: TRBV2
cdr3_aa: CASNEGGNEKLFF
cdr3_nt: TGTGCCAGCAACGAGGGCGGTAATGAAAAACTGTTTTTT

clone_size: NA
d_call: NA
j_call: TRBJ2-3
v_call: TRBV28
cdr3_aa: CASTSGGGLGTDTQYF
cdr3_nt: TGTGCCAGCACCAGCGGCGGAGGGTTGGGCACAGATACGCAGTATTTT

clone_size: NA
d_call: NA
j_call: TRBJ2-4
v_call: TRBV6-6
cdr3_aa: CASTFGGVAKNIQYF
cdr3_nt: TGTGCCAGCACTTTTGGAGGGGTAGCCAAAAACATTCAGTACTTC

clone_size: NA
d_call: TRBD2
j_call: TRBJ2-3
v_call: TRBV4-1
cdr3_aa: CASRPSGVRGKITDTQYF
cdr3_nt: TGCGCCAGCAGGCCGAGTGGGGTGCGGGGGAAAATCACAGATACGCAGTATTTT

clone_size: NA
d_call: NA
j_call: TRBJ1-2
v_call: TRBV5-5
cdr3_aa: CASSFSSNYGYTF
cdr3_nt: TGTGCCAGCAGCTTTTCAAGTAACTATGGCTACACCTTC

clone_size: NA
d_call: NA
j_call: TRBJ1-5
v_call: TRBV5-1
cdr3_aa: CASSLYGGSNQPQHF
cdr3_nt: TGCGCCAGCAGCTTGTATGGAGGTTCCAATCAGCCCCAGCATTTT

clone_size: NA
d_call: TRBD1
j_call: TRBJ1-4
v_call: TRBV29-1
cdr3_aa: CSVRRQGGNEKLFF
cdr3_nt: TGCAGCGTTCGTCGACAGGGAGGGAATGAAAAACTGTTTTTT

clone_size: NA
d_call: NA
j_call: TRBJ2-3
v_call: TRBV7-9
cdr3_aa: CASSLTQVDTQYF
cdr3_nt: TGTGCCAGCAGCTTAACTCAAGTCGATACGCAGTATTTT

clone_size: NA
d_call: TRBD1
j_call: TRBJ1-3
v_call: TRBV5-4
cdr3_aa: CASSLRTGGTAGNTIYF
cdr3_nt: TGTGCCAGCAGCTTGAGGACAGGGGGCACCGCTGGAAACACCATATATTTT

clone_size: NA
d_call: TRBD1
j_call: TRBJ2-5
v_call: TRBV19
cdr3_aa: CASSNAGTGGRTQYF
cdr3_nt: TGTGCCAGTAGTAACGCCGGGACAGGGGGTCGGACCCAGTACTTC

clone_size: NA
d_call: NA
j_call: TRBJ2-3
v_call: TRBV11-2
cdr3_aa: CASSLDRGYLSITDTQYF
cdr3_nt: TGTGCCAGCAGCTTAGATCGCGGCTACCTTTCTATCACAGATACGCAGTATTTT

clone_size: few
d_call: TRBD1
j_call: TRBJ1-1
v_call: TRBV2
cdr3_aa: CAEGNRGTEAFF
cdr3_nt: TGTGCCGAGGGAAACAGGGGTACTGAAGCTTTCTTT

clone_size: NA
d_call: NA
j_call: TRBJ2-6
v_call: TRBV25-1
cdr3_aa: CASSATQLSGANVLTF
cdr3_nt: TGTGCCAGCAGTGCTACACAACTCTCTGGGGCCAACGTCCTGACTTTC

clone_size: NA
d_call: NA
j_call: TRBJ1-1
v_call: TRBV29-1
cdr3_aa: CSVAWPGPEAFF
cdr3_nt: TGCAGCGTAGCCTGGCCCGGGCCCGAAGCTTTCTTT

clone_size: few
d_call: NA
j_call: TRBJ1-1
v_call: TRBV7-8
cdr3_aa: CASSLDPGARAFF
cdr3_nt: TGTGCCAGCAGCTTAGACCCGGGGGCGAGGGCTTTCTTT

clone_size: NA
d_call: TRBD2
j_call: TRBJ2-2
v_call: TRBV6-5
cdr3_aa: CASSYRGRAGELFF
cdr3_nt: TGTGCCAGCAGTTACCGAGGGAGGGCCGGGGAGCTGTTTTTT

clone_size: NA
d_call: NA
j_call: TRBJ1-1
v_call: TRBV29-1
cdr3_aa: CSVEEGGTQAFF
cdr3_nt: TGCAGCGTTGAAGAGGGAGGGACACAAGCTTTCTTT

clone_size: NA
d_call: TRBD1
j_call: TRBJ1-5
v_call: TRBV6-5
cdr3_aa: CASSHRGHNQPQHF
cdr3_nt: TGTGCCAGTTCCCACAGGGGCCACAATCAGCCCCAGCATTTT

clone_size: NA
d_call: NA
j_call: TRBJ2-1
v_call: TRBV30
cdr3_aa: CAWGLDVYNEQFF
cdr3_nt: TGTGCCTGGGGACTGGACGTTTACAATGAGCAGTTCTTC